This record looks at one T cell receptor (beta chain) sequence and its context. Its antigen is as yet unknown. Data came from immunoSEQ multiplex PCR; TCRdb stores just in-frame clones and leaves some out. The sample consists of roughly 80,000 clones, about 86% of them appearing once. The data originate from a study of OX40 agonist ivuxolimab in advanced cancers. This CDR3 contains 17 residues. Germline CDR1 LGHNA, CDR2 YNFKEQ. V was pared by 4 bases and J by 5 bases, with 9 bases of the junction left unmatched. Notes on the study in general: More expanded clones were found, on average, in CD8+ than in CD4+ T cells.

This specimen consisted of CD4+ or CD8+ T cells sorted from blood, obtained in a trial of the OX40 agonist ivuxolimab. This clonotype was obtained from an adult with an advanced solid tumor such as melanoma, head and neck, liver or kidney cancer. The chain recombines TRBV4-2 with TRBJ2-5; 14 nucleotides agree with TRBD2. CDR3: CASSLTSGGALRETQYF. The CDR3 DNA is TGTGCCAGCAGCCTGACTAGCGGGGGGGCTCTTAGGGAGACCCAGTACTTC.